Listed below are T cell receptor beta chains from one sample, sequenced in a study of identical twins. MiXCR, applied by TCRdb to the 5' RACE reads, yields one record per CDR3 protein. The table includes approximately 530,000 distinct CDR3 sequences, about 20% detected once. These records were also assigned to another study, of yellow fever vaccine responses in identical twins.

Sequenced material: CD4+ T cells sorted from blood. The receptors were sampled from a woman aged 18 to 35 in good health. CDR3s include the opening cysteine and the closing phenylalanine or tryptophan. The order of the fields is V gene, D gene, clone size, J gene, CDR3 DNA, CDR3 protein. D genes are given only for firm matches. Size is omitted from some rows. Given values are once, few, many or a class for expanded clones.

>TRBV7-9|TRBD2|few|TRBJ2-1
TGTGCCAGCAGCTTTAGCGGGAGGGTCAATGAGCAGTTCTTC
CASSFSGRVNEQFF
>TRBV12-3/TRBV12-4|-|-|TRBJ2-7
TGTGCCACCGCGGGCCGTAGCTCCTACGAGCAGTACTTC
CATAGRSSYEQYF
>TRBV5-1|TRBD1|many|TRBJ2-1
TGCGCCAGCAGCTTGTTCCTGACAGGGGCGACCTACAATGAGCAGTTCTTC
CASSLFLTGATYNEQFF
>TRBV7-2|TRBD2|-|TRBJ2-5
TGTGCCAGCAGCCCCAGGACTAGCAGAGAGACCCAGTACTTC
CASSPRTSRETQYF
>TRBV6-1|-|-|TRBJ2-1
TGTGCCTCCTCGGAGCGGGTCAAGTACAATGAGCAGTTCTTC
CASSERVKYNEQFF
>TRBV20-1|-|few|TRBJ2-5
TGCAGTGCTAGAGATCTGGTGGCTACGAACCAACAAGAGACCCAGTACTTC
CSARDLVATNQQETQYF
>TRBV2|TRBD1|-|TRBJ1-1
TGTGCCAGCAGTAAAGCAGGGGGAGCCTTGGTTCGTCCTGAAGCTTTCTTT
CASSKAGGALVRPEAFF
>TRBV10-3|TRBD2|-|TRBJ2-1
TGTGCCATCAGTGAGTCGCTGGCGGGGGGATTGGGTAGGAATGAGCAGTTCTTC
CAISESLAGGLGRNEQFF
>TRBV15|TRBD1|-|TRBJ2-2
TGTGCCACCAGACGGACAGGGGGCGAAACCGGGGAGCTGTTTTTT
CATRRTGGETGELFF
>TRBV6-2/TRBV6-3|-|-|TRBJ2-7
TGTGCCAGCAGTAAAGTGGAGGGAGTTGTTTACGAGCAGTACTTC
CASSKVEGVVYEQYF
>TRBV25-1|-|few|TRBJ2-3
TGTGCCAGCAGTGGTGGTCATGGGAGGGATACGCAGTATTTT
CASSGGHGRDTQYF
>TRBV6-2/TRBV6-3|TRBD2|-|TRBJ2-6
TGTGCCAGCAGTCCCCACACTTCTGGACTAGCGGGGGGGCCTGGGGCCAACGTCCTGACTTTC
CASSPHTSGLAGGPGANVLTF
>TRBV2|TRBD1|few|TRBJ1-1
TGTGCCAGCAGTGGACGTATGACAGGGGTGGGCACTGAAGCTTTCTTT
CASSGRMTGVGTEAFF
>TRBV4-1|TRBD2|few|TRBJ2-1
TGCGCCAGCAGCCAAGTTTCGACTAGCGATGAGCAGTTCTTC
CASSQVSTSDEQFF
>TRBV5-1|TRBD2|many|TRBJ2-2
TGTGCCAGCAGCCGGAGCGGGGGGCCGAACACCGGGGAGCTGTTTTTT
CASSRSGGPNTGELFF
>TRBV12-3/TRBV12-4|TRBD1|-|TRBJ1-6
TGTGCCAGCAGTTTCCAGGGGGCCTCTTTACCCCTCCACTTT
CASSFQGASLPLHF
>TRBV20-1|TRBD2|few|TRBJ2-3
TGCAGTGCCCTAGCGGGAGATGGCACAGATACGCAGTATTTT
CSALAGDGTDTQYF
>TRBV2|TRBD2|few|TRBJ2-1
TGTGCCAGCAGTGACCTGGTAGCGGGAGGAGAGCAGTTCTTC
CASSDLVAGGEQFF
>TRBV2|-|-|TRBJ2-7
TGTGCCAGCAACTCTGACAGCTACGAGCAGTACTTC
CASNSDSYEQYF
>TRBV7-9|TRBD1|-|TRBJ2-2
TGTGCCAGCAGCCAAGAGCCCGGGACAGGGATCTCCGGGGAGCTGTTTTTT
CASSQEPGTGISGELFF
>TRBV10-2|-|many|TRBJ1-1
TGCGCCAGCACAAACTACAAGAACACTGAAGCTTTCTTT
CASTNYKNTEAFF
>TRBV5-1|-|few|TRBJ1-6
TGCGCCAGCAGCCGGGGAGGGAGGTCGGTTTCACCCCTCCACTTT
CASSRGGRSVSPLHF
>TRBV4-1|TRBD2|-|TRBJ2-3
TGCGCCAGCAGCGCACAGGGACTAGCGGTTACCACAGATACGCAGTATTTT
CASSAQGLAVTTDTQYF
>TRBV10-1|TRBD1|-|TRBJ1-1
TGCGCCAGCAGTGGGGGTCGAACAGGGGAGACTGAAGCTTTCTTT
CASSGGRTGETEAFF
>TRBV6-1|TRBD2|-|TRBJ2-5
TGTGCCAGCAGTGCAATAGCGGGGGCCGGGTACCAAGAGACCCAGTACTTC
CASSAIAGAGYQETQYF
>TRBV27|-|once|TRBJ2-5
TGTGCCAGCAGTCTCTCTTACCAAGAGACCCAGTACTTC
CASSLSYQETQYF
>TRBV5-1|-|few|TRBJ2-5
TGCGCCAGCAGCAAAGGACGGGGCCAAGAGACCCAGTACTTC
CASSKGRGQETQYF
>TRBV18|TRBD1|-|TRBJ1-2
TGTGCCAGCTCACCCACCGGGACAGGGGATGGCTACACCTTC
CASSPTGTGDGYTF
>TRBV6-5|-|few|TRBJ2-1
TGTGCCAGCAGGGCTAGGGATGAGCAGTTCTTC
CASRARDEQFF
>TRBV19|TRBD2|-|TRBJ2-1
TGTGCCAGTAGTATCCTAGCGGCCAATGAGCAGTTCTTC
CASSILAANEQFF
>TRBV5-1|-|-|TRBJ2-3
TGCGCCAGCAGTCCCGGACGATGGGATAATACGCAGTATTTT
CASSPGRWDNTQYF
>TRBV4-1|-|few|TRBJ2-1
TGCGCCAGCAGCCAAGGCGGGGTTAGCTCCTACAATGAGCAGTTCTTC
CASSQGGVSSYNEQFF
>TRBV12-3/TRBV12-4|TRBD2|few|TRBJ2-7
TGTGCCAGCAGTTTTACTAGCGGGAGGGCTGGGGAGCAGTACTTC
CASSFTSGRAGEQYF
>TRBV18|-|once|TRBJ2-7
TGTGCCAGCTCACCAAGCGTGACAGGTGCCTCCGAGCAGTACTTC
CASSPSVTGASEQYF
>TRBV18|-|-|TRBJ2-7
TGTGCCAGCTCACCACCGAATCAGGCTCCGGAAGACGAGCAGTACTTC
CASSPPNQAPEDEQYF
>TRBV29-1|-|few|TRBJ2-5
TGCAGCGTTGAAGTGGACACAACGGCCCAGTACTTC
CSVEVDTTAQYF
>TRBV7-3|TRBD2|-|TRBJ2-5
TGTGCCAGCAGCTTAAGCGGGAGCCGAGAGACCCAGTACTTC
CASSLSGSRETQYF
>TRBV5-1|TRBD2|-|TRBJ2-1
TGCGCCAGCAGCGCCCTAGCGGGAGGGCTGAATGAGCAGTTCTTC
CASSALAGGLNEQFF
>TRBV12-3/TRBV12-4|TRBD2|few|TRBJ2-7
TGTGCCAGCAGTTTCCTGAATGTCACCCAGCGGGAGCGATTCGAGCAGTACTTC
CASSFLNVTQRERFEQYF
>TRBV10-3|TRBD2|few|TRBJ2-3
TGTGCCATCAGTGGGACTAGCGGGATAGGAGATACGCAGTATTTT
CAISGTSGIGDTQYF
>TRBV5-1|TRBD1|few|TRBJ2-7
TGCGCCAGCAGCGACGGACAGGGGGCCTACGAGCAGTACTTC
CASSDGQGAYEQYF
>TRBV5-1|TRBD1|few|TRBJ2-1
TGCGCCAGCAGCCCGAAGAGAGGGGGCTATAATGAGCAGTTCTTC
CASSPKRGGYNEQFF
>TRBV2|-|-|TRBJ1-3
TGTGCCAGCAGCCCGACACAGGCGGGAAACACCATATATTTT
CASSPTQAGNTIYF
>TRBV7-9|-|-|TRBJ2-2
TGTGCCCAGGCGGTATCAAACACCGGGGAGCTGTTTTTT
CAQAVSNTGELFF
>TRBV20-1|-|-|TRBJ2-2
TGCAGTGCTACAACAGGGTACCGAGAAAACACCGGGGAGCTGTTTTTT
CSATTGYRENTGELFF
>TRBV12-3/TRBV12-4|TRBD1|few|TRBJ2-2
TGTGCCAGCAGTTTATACAGGGGGCAGAACACCGGGGAGCTGTTTTTT
CASSLYRGQNTGELFF
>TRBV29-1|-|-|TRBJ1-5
TGCAGCGCCACAAATTATAGCAATCAGCCCCAGCATTTT
CSATNYSNQPQHF
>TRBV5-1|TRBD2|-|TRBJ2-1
TGCGCCAGCAGCGCAATTTCTAGCGGGAAATCGGGTGAGCAGTTCTTC
CASSAISSGKSGEQFF
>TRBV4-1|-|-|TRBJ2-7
TGCGCCAGCAGCCAAGCGGCCCTAGGCTGGAGCTCCTACGAGCAGTACTTC
CASSQAALGWSSYEQYF
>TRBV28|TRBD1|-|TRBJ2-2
TGTGCCAGCAGTTTAACGGGACAGGGGTTTACCGGGGAGCTGTTTTTT
CASSLTGQGFTGELFF